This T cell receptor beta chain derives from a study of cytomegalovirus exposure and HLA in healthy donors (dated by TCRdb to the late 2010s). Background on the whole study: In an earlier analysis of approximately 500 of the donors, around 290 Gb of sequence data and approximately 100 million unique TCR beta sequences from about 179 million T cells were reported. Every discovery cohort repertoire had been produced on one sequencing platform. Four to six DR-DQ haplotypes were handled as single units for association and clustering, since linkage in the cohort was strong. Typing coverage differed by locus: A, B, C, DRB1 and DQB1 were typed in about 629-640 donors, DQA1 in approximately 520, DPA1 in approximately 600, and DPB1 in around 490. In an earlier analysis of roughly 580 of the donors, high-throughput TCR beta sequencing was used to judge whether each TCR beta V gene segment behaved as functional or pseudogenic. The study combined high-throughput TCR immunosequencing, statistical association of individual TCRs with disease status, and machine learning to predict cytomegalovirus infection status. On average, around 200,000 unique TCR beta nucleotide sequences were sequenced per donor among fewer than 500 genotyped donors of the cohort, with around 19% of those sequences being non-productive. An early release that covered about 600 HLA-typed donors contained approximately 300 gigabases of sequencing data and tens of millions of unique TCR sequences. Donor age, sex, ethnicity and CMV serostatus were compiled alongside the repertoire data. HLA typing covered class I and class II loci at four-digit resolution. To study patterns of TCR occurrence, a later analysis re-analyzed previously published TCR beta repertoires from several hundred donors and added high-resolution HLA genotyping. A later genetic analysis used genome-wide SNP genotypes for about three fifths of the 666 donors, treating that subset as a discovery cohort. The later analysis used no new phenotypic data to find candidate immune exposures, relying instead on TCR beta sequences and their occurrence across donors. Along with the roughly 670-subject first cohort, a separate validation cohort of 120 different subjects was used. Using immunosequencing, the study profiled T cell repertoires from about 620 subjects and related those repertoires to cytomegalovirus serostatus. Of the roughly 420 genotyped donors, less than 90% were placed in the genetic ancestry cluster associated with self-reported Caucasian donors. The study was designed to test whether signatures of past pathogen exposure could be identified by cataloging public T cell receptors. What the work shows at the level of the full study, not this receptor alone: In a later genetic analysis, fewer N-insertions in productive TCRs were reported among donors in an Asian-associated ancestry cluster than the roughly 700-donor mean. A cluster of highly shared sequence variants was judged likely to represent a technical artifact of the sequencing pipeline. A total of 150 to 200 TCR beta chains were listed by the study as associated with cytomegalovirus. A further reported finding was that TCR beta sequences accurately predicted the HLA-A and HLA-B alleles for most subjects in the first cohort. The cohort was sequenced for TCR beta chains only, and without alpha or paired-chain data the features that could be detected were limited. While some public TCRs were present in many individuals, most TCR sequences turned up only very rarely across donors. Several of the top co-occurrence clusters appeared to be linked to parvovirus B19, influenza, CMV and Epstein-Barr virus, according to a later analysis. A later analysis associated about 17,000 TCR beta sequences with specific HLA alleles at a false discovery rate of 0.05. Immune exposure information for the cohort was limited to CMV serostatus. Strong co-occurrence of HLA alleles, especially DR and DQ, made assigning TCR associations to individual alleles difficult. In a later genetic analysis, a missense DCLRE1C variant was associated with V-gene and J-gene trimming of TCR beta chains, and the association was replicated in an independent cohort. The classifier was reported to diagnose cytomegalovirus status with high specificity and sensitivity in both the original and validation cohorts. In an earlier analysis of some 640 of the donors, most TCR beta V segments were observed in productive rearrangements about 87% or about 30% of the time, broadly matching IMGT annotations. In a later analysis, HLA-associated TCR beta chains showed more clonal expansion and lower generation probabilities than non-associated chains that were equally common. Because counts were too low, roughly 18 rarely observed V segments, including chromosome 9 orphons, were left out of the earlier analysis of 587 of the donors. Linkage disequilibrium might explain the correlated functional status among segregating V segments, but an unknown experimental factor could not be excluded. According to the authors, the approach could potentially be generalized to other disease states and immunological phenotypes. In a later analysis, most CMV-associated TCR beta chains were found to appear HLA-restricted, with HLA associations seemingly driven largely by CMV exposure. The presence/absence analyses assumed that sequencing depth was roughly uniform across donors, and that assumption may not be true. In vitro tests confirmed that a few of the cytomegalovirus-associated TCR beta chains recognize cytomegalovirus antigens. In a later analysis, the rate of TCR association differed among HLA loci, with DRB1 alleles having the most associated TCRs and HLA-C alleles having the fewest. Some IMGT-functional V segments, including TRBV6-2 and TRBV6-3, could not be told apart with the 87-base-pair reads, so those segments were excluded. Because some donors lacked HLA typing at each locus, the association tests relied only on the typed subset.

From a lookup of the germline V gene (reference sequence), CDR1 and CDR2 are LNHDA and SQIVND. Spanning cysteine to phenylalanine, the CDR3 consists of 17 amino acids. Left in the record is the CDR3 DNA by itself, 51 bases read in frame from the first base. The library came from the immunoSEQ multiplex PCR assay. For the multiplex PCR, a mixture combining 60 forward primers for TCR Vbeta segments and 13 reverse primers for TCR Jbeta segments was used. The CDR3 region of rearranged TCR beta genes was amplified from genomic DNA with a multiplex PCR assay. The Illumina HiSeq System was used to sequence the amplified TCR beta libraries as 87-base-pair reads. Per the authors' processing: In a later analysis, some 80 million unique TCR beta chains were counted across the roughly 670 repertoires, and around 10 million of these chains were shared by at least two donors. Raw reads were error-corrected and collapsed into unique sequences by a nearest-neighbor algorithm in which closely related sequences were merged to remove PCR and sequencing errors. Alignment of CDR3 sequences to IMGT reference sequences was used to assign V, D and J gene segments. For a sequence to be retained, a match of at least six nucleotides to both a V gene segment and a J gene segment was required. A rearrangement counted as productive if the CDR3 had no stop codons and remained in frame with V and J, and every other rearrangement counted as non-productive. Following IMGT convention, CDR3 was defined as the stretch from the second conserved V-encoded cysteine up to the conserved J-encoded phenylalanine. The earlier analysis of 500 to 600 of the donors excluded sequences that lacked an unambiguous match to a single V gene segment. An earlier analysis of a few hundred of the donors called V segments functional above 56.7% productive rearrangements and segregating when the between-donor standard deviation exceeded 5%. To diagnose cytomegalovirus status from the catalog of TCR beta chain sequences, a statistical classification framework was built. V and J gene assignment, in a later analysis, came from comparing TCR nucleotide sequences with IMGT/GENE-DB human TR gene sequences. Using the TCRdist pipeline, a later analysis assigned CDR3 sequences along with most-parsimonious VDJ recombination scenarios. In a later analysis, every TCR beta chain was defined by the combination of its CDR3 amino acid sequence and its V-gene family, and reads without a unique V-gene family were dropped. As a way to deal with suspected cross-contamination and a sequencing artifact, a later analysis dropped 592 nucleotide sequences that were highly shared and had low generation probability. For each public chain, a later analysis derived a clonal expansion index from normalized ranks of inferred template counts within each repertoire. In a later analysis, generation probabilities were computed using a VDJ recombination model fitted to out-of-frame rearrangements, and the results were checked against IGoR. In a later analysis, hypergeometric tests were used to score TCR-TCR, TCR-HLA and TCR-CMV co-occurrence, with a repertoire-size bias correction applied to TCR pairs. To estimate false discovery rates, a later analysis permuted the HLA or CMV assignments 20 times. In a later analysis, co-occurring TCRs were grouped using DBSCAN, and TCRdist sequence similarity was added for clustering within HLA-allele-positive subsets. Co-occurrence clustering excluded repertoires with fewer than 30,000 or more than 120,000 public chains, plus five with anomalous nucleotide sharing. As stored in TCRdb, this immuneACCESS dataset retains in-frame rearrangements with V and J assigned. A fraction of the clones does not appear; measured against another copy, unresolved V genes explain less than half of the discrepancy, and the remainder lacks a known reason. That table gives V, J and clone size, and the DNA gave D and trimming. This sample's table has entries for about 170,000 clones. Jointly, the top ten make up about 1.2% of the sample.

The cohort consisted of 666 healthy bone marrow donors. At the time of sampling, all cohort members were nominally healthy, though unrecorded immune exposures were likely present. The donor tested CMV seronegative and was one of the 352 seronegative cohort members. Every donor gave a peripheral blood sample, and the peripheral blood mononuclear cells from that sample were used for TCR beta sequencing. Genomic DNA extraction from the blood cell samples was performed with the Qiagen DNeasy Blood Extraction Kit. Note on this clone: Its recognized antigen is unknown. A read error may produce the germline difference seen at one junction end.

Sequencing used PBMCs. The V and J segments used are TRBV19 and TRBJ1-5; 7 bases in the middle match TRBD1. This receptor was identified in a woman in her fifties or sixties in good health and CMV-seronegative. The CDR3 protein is CASMGRGTAFSNRPQHF. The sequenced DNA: TGTGCCAGTATGGGGAGAGGGACAGCTTTTAGCAATCGGCCCCAGCATTTT.